The next 29 T cell receptor beta chains were all read from a single sample in a study of shared clonotypes between healthy human individuals. Measured with immunoSEQ multiplex PCR; TCRdb has only the in-frame clones, and not every one. The data show around 500,000 clones, around 75% seen once. The specimen sequenced was PBMCs. These TCRs come from a woman aged 40 to 50 in good health. Some clones in this sample may be carry-over from other donors' samples.

On this clone itself: A read error may account for a junction end that differs from germline. V gene TRBV29-1 combines with J gene TRBJ2-5; 7 bases fit TRBD1. Germline CDR1 is SQVTM and CDR2 is ANQGSEA. The CDR3 covers 14 residues. CDR3 sequence reads: CSTRQGVGTHEQHF. CDR3 DNA: TGCAGCACAAGACAGGGAGTCGGTACCCACGAGCAGCACTTC. Full variable domain (rest looked up from reference TRBV29-1 and TRBJ2-5): SAVISQKPSRDICQRGTSLTIQCQVDSQVTMMFWYRQQPGQSLTLIATANQGSEATYESGFVIDKFPISRPNLTFSTLTVSNMSPEDSSIYLCSTRQGVGTHEQHFGPGTRLLVL.

The chain carries TRBV25-1 and TRBJ1-3; no definite D call. The ends were cut back, 4 bases at V and 5 bases at J, with 15 bases in the middle. This CDR3 contains 15 residues. Per germline, CDR1 MGHDK and CDR2 SYGVNS. CDR3 in amino acids: CASSAHGSSRNTIYF. The CDR3 region has the DNA TGTGCCAGCAGTGCCCACGGGAGCTCAAGAAACACCATATATTTT. The full variable domain, completed using reference TRBV25-1 and TRBJ1-3, is EADIYQTPRYLVIGTGKKITLECSQTMGHDKMYWYQQDPGMELHLIHYSYGVNSTEKGDLSSESTVSRIRTEHFPLTLESARPSHTSQYLCASSAHGSSRNTIYFGEGSWLTVV.

J is TRBJ1-2 and V is TRBV5-6, with D possibly matching TRBD1 (6 bases). The CDR3 covers 13 residues. Trimming took off 8 bases at V and 11 bases at J, with 22 bases between the two ends. Looked up from germline, CDR1 is SGHDT and CDR2 is YYEEEE. The CDR3: CASYSRGAPGYTF. In DNA, the CDR3 is TGTGCCAGTTATTCAAGGGGGGCGCCGGGGTACACCTTC. Combining the CDR3 with reference TRBV5-6 and TRBJ1-2 gives the whole variable domain DAGVTQSPTHLIKTRGQQVTLRCSPKSGHDTVSWYQQALGQGPQFIFQYYEEEERQRGNFPDRFSGHQFPNYSSELNVNALLLGDSALYLCASYSRGAPGYTFGSGTRLTVV.

The chain joins TRBV4-2 to TRBJ1-2; 9 nucleotides line up with TRBD1. With V trimmed by 0 bases and J by 2 bases, 10 bases remained unmatched. The V gene's germline CDR1 is LGHNA and CDR2 YNFKEQ. This CDR3 is built from 18 residues. The CDR3 here is CASSQDLQGALGNYGYTF. The CDR3 DNA reads TGTGCCAGCAGCCAAGATCTACAGGGGGCTCTCGGGAACTATGGCTACACCTTC.

The gene calls are TRBV14 and TRBJ1-1; the D is unclear. V was trimmed by 1 base and J by 4 bases, leaving 7 bases between them. The V gene's germline CDR1 is SGHDN and CDR2 FVKESK. This CDR3 is built from 13 residues. CDR3 coding DNA: TGTGCCAGCAGCCAAGTTCAGAGCACTGAAGCTTTCTTT. The encoded protein is CASSQVQSTEAFF.

The rearrangement links TRBV5-1 to TRBJ2-5; perhaps TRBD2 as D (5 bases). Germline-derived CDR1 and CDR2 are SGHRS and YFSETQ. Trimming removed 4 bases from V and 7 bases from J, with 20 bases in between. The CDR3 contains 15 residues. As DNA, the CDR3 is TGCGCCAGCAGCGCTACTGTCCAGGTGGGGAGGACCCAGTACTTC. Amino acids: CASSATVQVGRTQYF.

The J gene is TRBJ1-5, the V gene TRBV19, with 7 bases identical to TRBD1. Germline lookup yields CDR1 LNHDA and CDR2 SQIVND (reference sequence). The V and J ends lost 3 bases and 3 bases, in that order; junction bases with no gene match: 11. This CDR3 spans 17 amino acids. The CDR3 is CASSIRTGGIPNQPQHF. The CDR3 DNA reads as TGTGCCAGTAGTATTCGGACAGGCGGGATCCCCAATCAGCCCCAGCATTTT.

The genes are TRBV5-1 and TRBJ2-6; possibly TRBD2 for D (5 bases). The ends were cut back, 4 bases at V and 4 bases at J, with 24 bases in the middle. CDR3 size: 19 residues. Per germline, CDR1 SGHRS and CDR2 YFSETQ. The CDR3 is CASSVRLGSQASGANVLTF. DNA for the CDR3: TGCGCCAGCAGCGTGCGGCTTGGGAGTCAAGCATCCGGGGCCAACGTCCTGACTTTC.

The chain couples TRBV28 to TRBJ1-1, with D hard to call. The ends were cut back, 5 bases at V and 0 bases at J, with 10 bases in the middle. The length of the CDR3 is 14 residues. Germline V CDR1 and CDR2: MDHEN, SYDVKM. The CDR3 spells CASSTGWLNTEAFF. The CDR3 DNA reads TGTGCCAGCAGTACGGGGTGGCTGAACACTGAAGCTTTCTTT.

V gene TRBV5-1 combines with J gene TRBJ2-1; 9 bases agree with TRBD2. In germline, CDR1 is SGHRS, CDR2 YFSETQ. The CDR3 is made up of 16 amino acids. Trimming cost V 3 bases and J 8 bases; bases outside gene matches: 12. CDR3 protein: CASSYAAGGPQDEQFF. CDR3 coding DNA: TGCGCCAGCAGCTATGCGGCGGGAGGGCCTCAGGATGAGCAGTTCTTC.

This clone was recorded only once. Distinct nucleotide sequences in the sample also encode this CDR3. CDR3 bases: TGTGCCAGTAGTCGGGACAGGATCTCCTACGAGCAGTACTTC. The encoded protein is CASSRDRISYEQYF. This sequence joins TRBV19 and TRBJ2-7; 8 bases fit TRBD1. V lost 5 bases to trimming and J lost 0 bases; unmatched junction nucleotides: 3. The CDR3 is made up of 14 amino acids. Germline V gene lookup returns CDR1 LNHDA and CDR2 SQIVND (reference sequence).

This clone was seen just once. CDR3 residues: CASSSFPGLAMEQYF. The CDR3, as DNA: TGTGCCAGCAGCTCGTTTCCGGGACTAGCGATGGAGCAGTACTTC. The chain carries TRBV7-2 and TRBJ2-7; 10 bases map to TRBD2. Germline-derived CDR1 and CDR2 are SGHTA and FQGNSA. V lost 4 bases to trimming and J lost 7 bases; unmatched junction nucleotides: 10. This CDR3 contains 15 residues.

The chain uses TRBV5-1 and TRBJ2-7; D possibly corresponds to TRBD2 (5 bases). V lost 4 bases and J lost 4, with 9 bases in between. The germline gives CDR1 SGHRS, CDR2 YFSETQ. The CDR3 is 12 amino acids. The CDR3 is CASSPDSYEQYF. As DNA, the CDR3 is TGCGCCAGCAGCCCGGACTCATACGAGCAGTACTTC.

Concerning this clone: This may come from a read error, since a much larger clone is one base off. The chain uses TRBV11-3 and TRBJ1-1, with D maybe TRBD1 (5 bases). The length of the CDR3 is 14 residues. Germline CDR1 is SGHNT and CDR2 is YENEEA. The V and J ends lost 1 base and 0 bases respectively, with 6 bases between them. As DNA, the CDR3 is TGTGCCAGCAGCTTAGGGGGGGTGAACACTGAAGCTTTCTTT. It yields the protein CASSLGGVNTEAFF. The whole variable domain, filled in from reference TRBV11-3 and TRBJ1-1, reads EAGVVQSPRYKIIEKKQPVAFWCNPISGHNTLYWYLQNLGQGPELLIRYENEEAVDDSQLPKDRFSAERLKGVDSTLKIQPAELGDSAVYLCASSLGGVNTEAFFGQGTRLTVV.

The chain employs TRBV5-1 and TRBJ2-2; no definite D call. With 2 bases removed from V and 0 bases from J, the gap between germline ends came to 8 bases. The CDR3 totals 15 residues. Germline V gene data show CDR1 as SGHRS and CDR2 as YFSETQ. Here the CDR3 reads CASSLNNANTGELFF. CDR3 sequence (DNA): TGCGCCAGCAGCTTAAACAACGCGAACACCGGGGAGCTGTTTTTT.

V and J are TRBV9 and TRBJ2-7; 11 bases are shared with TRBD2. The V gene end was trimmed by 4 bases and the J gene end by 1 base; junction bases not matched to a gene: 13. Germline V CDR1 and CDR2: SGDLS, YYNGEE. This CDR3 region has 18 residues. The CDR3: CASSPRGGLAGGSYEQYF. CDR3 DNA: TGTGCCAGCAGCCCGCGGGGGGGCCTAGCGGGAGGATCCTACGAGCAGTACTTC. Using reference TRBV9 and TRBJ2-7 for the parts outside the CDR3, the full variable domain is DSGVTQTPKHLITATGQRVTLRCSPRSGDLSVYWYQQSLDQGLQFLIQYYNGEERAKGNILERFSAQQFPDLHSELNLSSLELGDSALYFCASSPRGGLAGGSYEQYFGPGTRLTVT.

The chain couples TRBV4-2 to TRBJ2-7; D is unclear. The CDR3 loop spans 12 amino acids. Germline lookup yields CDR1 LGHNA and CDR2 YNFKEQ. V shed 3 bases and J shed 0 bases, with 3 bases lying between them. The CDR3 region is CASSQGSYEQYF. The CDR3 DNA is TGTGCCAGCAGCCAGGGCTCCTACGAGCAGTACTTC.

To note about this clone: A junction boundary mismatches the germline segment, possibly from a read error. V is TRBV27 and J is TRBJ2-1; 11 positions match TRBD2. From germline, CDR1 is MNHEY and CDR2 SMNVEV (reference sequence). The CDR3 runs to 16 residues. CDR3 DNA: TGTGCCAGCAGTTTTTCAAGACTAGCGGGGTACAGTGAGCAGTTCTTC. Amino acids: CASSFSRLAGYSEQFF.

As for this clone: It is likely a read error: a sequence one base away is far more abundant. This chain joins TRBV2 and TRBJ2-5; D not resolved. Germline V gene sequence: CDR1 SNHLY, CDR2 FYNNEI. V lost 6 bases to trimming and J lost 0 bases, with 5 bases between them. This CDR3 contains 12 residues. The CDR3 nucleotides read TGTGCCAGCAGAGGGTACCAAGAGACCCAGTACTTC. This translates into CASRGYQETQYF.

This clone was counted a few times. This rearrangement joins TRBV4-2 to TRBJ2-2, with 14 bases identical to TRBD2. CDR3 length equals 21 residues. V gave up 1 base and J gave up 1 base; unmatched junction bases: 11. Germline V gene data show CDR1 as LGHNA and CDR2 as YNFKEQ. CDR3 sequence (DNA): TGTGCCAGCAGCCAAGGGGGGACCGGGACTAGCGGGAGAGTGAACACCGGGGAGCTGTTTTTT. This codes for CASSQGGTGTSGRVNTGELFF.

The chain recombines TRBV7-9 with TRBJ2-1; TRBD2 is a possible D gene (6 bases). The ends were cut back, 1 base at V and 4 bases at J, with 17 bases in the middle. This CDR3 has 17 amino acids. Germline values: CDR1 SEHNR, CDR2 FQNEAQ (reference sequence). The CDR3: CASSLVDGGGKYNEQFF. CDR3 DNA: TGTGCCAGCAGCTTAGTGGACGGGGGTGGCAAGTACAATGAGCAGTTCTTC.

The CDR3 sequence: CATCSTGIFCEQYF. CDR3 nucleotides: TGTGCCACCTGTTCGACAGGGATTTTCTGCGAGCAGTACTTC. V and J are TRBV27 and TRBJ2-7; 7 bases agree with TRBD1. Trimming cost V 10 bases and J 6 bases; bases outside gene matches: 15. The CDR3 sequence is 14 residues long. Germline-derived CDR1 and CDR2 are MNHEY and SMNVEV (reference sequence).

The rearrangement links TRBV6-1 to TRBJ2-5; D unclear. Germline V CDR1 and CDR2: MNHNS, SASEGT. The CDR3 has 13 amino acids. V was trimmed by 3 bases and J by 2 bases, leaving 7 bases between them. CDR3 residues: CASSDRLQETQYF. Here the CDR3 DNA reads TGTGCCAGCAGTGATAGGTTACAAGAGACCCAGTACTTC.

The CDR3 is CASSVVGGKGETQYF. Here the CDR3 DNA reads TGTGCCAGCAGCGTAGTAGGGGGCAAGGGAGAGACCCAGTACTTC. The chain joins TRBV9 to TRBJ2-5, with 7 bases aligning to TRBD1. This CDR3 region has 15 residues. V shed 0 bases and J 4 bases; nucleotides not matched to a gene: 6. Germline V lookup: CDR1 SGDLS, CDR2 YYNGEE.

This clone showed up just a few times. Other nucleotide sequences in the sample specify the same CDR3. This sequence joins TRBV14 and TRBJ1-1; D ambiguous. CDR1 is SGHDN, CDR2 FVKESK, per germline. Between the trimmed V and J ends, which lost 5 bases and 0 bases, there was a span of 7 bases. There are 13 residues in the CDR3. CDR3 nucleotides: TGTGCCAGCAGCTCCGGCATGAACACTGAAGCTTTCTTT. It specifies CASSSGMNTEAFF.

This clone was observed a single time. The chain recombines TRBV2 with TRBJ2-6, with 9 bases lining up with TRBD1. V was pared by 8 bases and J by 7 bases, with 6 bases of the junction left unmatched. The length of the CDR3 is 14 residues. Germline-derived CDR1 and CDR2 are SNHLY and FYNNEI. The CDR3 bases are TGTGCCAGCGGGGACAGGGTTTATGCCAACGTCCTGACTTTC. Its translation is CASGDRVYANVLTF.

This clone was observed a handful of times. The rearrangement joins TRBV29-1 to TRBJ2-1, with TRBD1 identical over 11 bases. The ends lost 7 bases at V and 8 bases at J; junction bases unmatched: 10. CDR1 and CDR2 (germline): SQVTM, ANQGSEA. This CDR3 spans 14 amino acids. The CDR3: CSAKVPGQGDEQFF. The CDR3 coding sequence is TGCAGCGCAAAGGTTCCGGGACAGGGGGATGAGCAGTTCTTC.

J is TRBJ1-2 and V is TRBV10-3; D not resolved. This CDR3 comprises 14 residues. V gave up 0 bases and J gave up 1 base, with 6 bases separating them. CDR1 and CDR2 from the germline V gene are ENHRY and SYGVKD. Here the CDR3 reads CAISESTGNYGYTF. The CDR3 coding sequence is TGTGCCATCAGTGAGTCGACGGGTAACTATGGCTACACCTTC.

Notes on this clone: Other DNA sequences within the sample encode an identical CDR3. The chain joins TRBV2 to TRBJ1-2, with a weak D call TRBD1 (6 bases). Germline CDR1 SNHLY, CDR2 FYNNEI. V was shortened by 0 bases and J by 4 bases, with 12 bases between the two germline ends. This CDR3 is built from 15 residues. This CDR3 reads CASSEAIRGSYGYTF. CDR3 nucleotides: TGTGCCAGCAGTGAAGCGATCAGGGGCTCCTATGGCTACACCTTC.